The next 15 T cell receptor beta chains were all read from a single sample in a study of vaccination effects on CD4 cells after COVID-19. Clones were read by immunoSEQ multiplex PCR, and TCRdb kept only the in-frame ones, dropping some. In the table there are fewer than 60,000 clones, more than 75% of which are singletons. For these TCRs, the target antigens are not known. ViraFEST assay sequencing came after antigen-specific CD4+ T cells were expanded with viral peptide pools. CD4+ T cells were isolated after around 9 days of culture. This individual tested PCR-positive for SARS-CoV-2 infection between March and December 2020. The specimen was CD4+ T cells from PBMCs cultured with HIV peptides, collected before COVID-19 vaccination. The subset: HIV-1 Nef peptide pool negative control/reference culture. These receptors were collected from a human donor who had a prior SARS-CoV-2 infection.

This sequence joins TRBV12-5 and TRBJ2-1, with D perhaps TRBD1 (6 bases). Trimming cost V 4 bases and J 10 bases, with 11 bases left between them. The CDR3 sequence is 12 residues long. Germline V lookup: CDR1 LGHNT, CDR2 FRNRAP. The CDR3 DNA reads as TGTGCTAGTGGTTCCAGGGGCGGGGAGCAGTTCTTC. Its translation is CASGSRGGEQFF.

This clone was picked up a small number of times. V and J are TRBV4-1 and TRBJ2-1; possibly TRBD1 for D (6 bases). Trimming removed 2 bases at V and 4 bases at J, with 18 bases between. The CDR3 runs 17 residues. The germline gives CDR1 MGHRA, CDR2 YSYEKL. The CDR3 reads CASSQQGMGWGYNEQFF. CDR3 bases: TGCGCCAGCAGCCAACAGGGGATGGGATGGGGATACAATGAGCAGTTCTTC.

The CDR3 region has the DNA TGTGCCAGTAGTTCCAGCTCGGGACAGGGCGGCTATGGCTACACCTTC. This encodes CASSSSSGQGGYGYTF. The chain has TRBV19 and TRBJ1-2; 9 positions agree with TRBD1. The J segment lost 4 bases and the V segment lost 5 bases, leaving 11 bases of the junction unmatched. The CDR3 has 16 residues. The germline CDR1 and CDR2 sequences are LNHDA and SQIVND (reference sequence).

The chain uses TRBV4-2 and TRBJ2-3; maybe TRBD1 (5 bases). The CDR3 consists of 16 residues. The germline CDR1 and CDR2 sequences are LGHNA and YNFKEQ. Trimming pared 0 bases from V and 2 bases from J, leaving 12 bases between. The CDR3 reads CASSQEVGRVTDTQYF. In DNA form, the CDR3 reads TGTGCCAGCAGCCAAGAGGTGGGCAGGGTCACAGATACGCAGTATTTT.

The genes are TRBV11-1 and TRBJ2-2; 8 nucleotides match TRBD2. Per the germline V gene, CDR1 is SGHAT and CDR2 is FQDESV (reference sequence). V shed 0 bases, J shed 4 bases, and the junction held 7 bases outside the gene matches. This CDR3 is 17 amino acids long. DNA for the CDR3: TGTGCCAGCAGCTTAGCTCCGGGGGGGGGCCGCACCGGGGAGCTGTTTTTT. Protein sequence: CASSLAPGGGRTGELFF.

In its sample, this clone was seen a few times. The genes are TRBV5-4 and TRBJ2-3; 9 nucleotides match TRBD2. Germline V lookup: CDR1 SGHNT, CDR2 YYREEE (reference sequence). Trimming cost V 4 bases and J 3 bases; bases outside gene matches: 9. This CDR3 has 16 residues. In DNA, the CDR3 is TGTGCCAGCAGCCCACGCTCGGGACTAGCAACAGATACGCAGTATTTT. It translates to CASSPRSGLATDTQYF.

This rearrangement joins TRBV12-5 to TRBJ2-5; D gene unclear. Trimming removed 1 base at V and 6 bases at J, with 3 bases between. This CDR3 is 11 amino acids long. Germline V gene data show CDR1 as LGHNT and CDR2 as FRNRAP. In DNA form, the CDR3 reads TGTGCTAGTGGTTTGGGGCAGACCCAGTACTTC. This gives the protein CASGLGQTQYF.

This clone was observed a few times. Germline is not matched at one junction end, which may reflect a read error. J is TRBJ2-5 and V is TRBV7-7, with 10 bases lining up with TRBD1. The germline CDR1 and CDR2 sequences are SSHAT and FNYEAQ (reference sequence). This CDR3 is 17 amino acids long. CDR3 protein: CASSLSTDRGAQETQYF. Written as DNA, the CDR3 is TGTGCTAGCAGCTTATCGACGGACAGGGGGGCGCAAGAGACCCAGTACTTC.

This chain uses TRBV2 with TRBJ2-7; 8 positions agree with TRBD1. J lost 5 bases, V lost 0 bases, and 6 bases had no gene match. This CDR3 has 15 residues. In germline, CDR1 is SNHLY, CDR2 FYNNEI. The CDR3 DNA reads TGTGCCAGCAGTGAAGCTAACAGGGGACAGGACGAGCAGTACTTC. Its translation: CASSEANRGQDEQYF.

The rearrangement joins TRBV5-7 to TRBJ1-5; D not certain. TRBV5-7 is an open reading frame, and its role is uncertain. The CDR3 is 17 residues long. Between the trimmed V and J ends, which lost 0 bases and 0 bases, there was a span of 13 bases. Here the CDR3 reads CASSLEGTVYSNQPQHF. CDR3 sequence (DNA): TGTGCCAGCAGCTTGGAAGGAACAGTTTATAGCAATCAGCCCCAGCATTTT.

This chain links TRBV3-1 (or the pseudogene TRBV3-2) with TRBJ2-5; no reliable D call. The CDR3 extends over 11 amino acids. V lost 2 bases and J 5 bases, leaving 3 bases between the germline ends. Germline V gene lookup returns CDR1 LGHDT and CDR2 YNNKEL (reference sequence). CDR3 in DNA: TGTGCCAGCAGCCAACGGGAGACCCAGTACTTC. Amino acids: CASSQRETQYF.

The chain employs TRBV5-1 and TRBJ2-1, with TRBD2 matching 12 bases. The ends lost 4 bases at V and 3 bases at J; junction bases unmatched: 2. CDR1 is SGHRS, CDR2 YFSETQ, per germline. The CDR3 contains 15 residues. DNA for the CDR3: TGCGCCAGCAGCATGACTAGCGGGGGCTACAATGAGCAGTTCTTC. Protein: CASSMTSGGYNEQFF.

The V and J genes are TRBV6-5 and TRBJ2-4; TRBD1 aligns across 11 bases. Germline CDR1 reads MNHEY; CDR2 reads SVGAGI. CDR3 length: 14 amino acids. Losses at the gene ends were 6 bases for V and 8 bases for J; bases not matched to a gene: 6. For the CDR3, the DNA is TGTGCCAGCAGACCTACGGGACAGGGGGACATTCAGTACTTC. Translating it yields CASRPTGQGDIQYF.

The chain is built from TRBV5-6 and TRBJ2-3; TRBD2 agrees at 8 bases. The CDR3 spans 16 residues. From germline, CDR1 is SGHDT and CDR2 YYEEEE. V trimming: 2 bases; J trimming: 2 bases; junction bases outside the gene matches: 7. The CDR3 DNA is TGTGCCAGCAGCTTAAACGGGGGGGGGCACACAGATACGCAGTATTTT. Amino acid sequence: CASSLNGGGHTDTQYF.

The CDR3 sequence: CASSSLLDRGRAPYEQYF. Written as DNA, the CDR3 is TGTGCCAGCAGCTCCCTCCTGGACAGGGGGCGGGCCCCCTACGAGCAGTACTTC. This chain uses TRBV7-8 with TRBJ2-7, with 11 bases that match TRBD1. Germline trimming cut 4 bases from V and 2 bases from J; bases unmatched to any gene: 13. From germline, CDR1 is SGHVS and CDR2 FQNEAQ. The CDR3 length is 18 residues.